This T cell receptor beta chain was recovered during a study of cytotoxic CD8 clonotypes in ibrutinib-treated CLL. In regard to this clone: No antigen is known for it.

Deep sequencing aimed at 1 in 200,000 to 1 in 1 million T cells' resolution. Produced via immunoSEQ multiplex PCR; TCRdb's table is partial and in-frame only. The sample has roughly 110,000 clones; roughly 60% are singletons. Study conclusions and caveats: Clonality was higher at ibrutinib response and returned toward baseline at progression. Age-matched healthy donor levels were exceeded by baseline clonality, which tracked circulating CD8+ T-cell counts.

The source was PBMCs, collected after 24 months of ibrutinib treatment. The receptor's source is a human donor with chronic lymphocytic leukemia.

The CDR3 spells CASSLGSGASYEQYF. DNA of the CDR3: TGTGCCAGCAGCTTAGGGTCAGGGGCCTCCTACGAGCAGTACTTC. The chain combines TRBV7-2 with TRBJ2-7, with a possible D match to TRBD1 (6 bases). The CDR3 is 15 residues long. Trimming took off 1 base at V and 0 bases at J, with 10 bases between the two ends. Germline V lookup: CDR1 SGHTA, CDR2 FQGNSA.